This entry describes one T cell receptor (beta chain). Its matching antigen is unknown. The record originates from a study of cytomegalovirus exposure and HLA in healthy donors. Whole-study findings and limits: Reports state that TCR beta sequences accurately predicted most subjects' HLA-A and HLA-B alleles. Both high specificity and high sensitivity reportedly marked the classifier's diagnosis of cytomegalovirus status.

Germline V gives CDR1 LNHDA, CDR2 SQIVND (reference sequence). CDR3 length: 16 amino acids. The V and J ends lost 2 bases and 0 bases respectively, with 11 bases between them. PCR primers comprised 60 Vbeta and 13 Jbeta primers. The repertoire was sequenced with immunoSEQ multiplex PCR; TCRdb's copy has only in-frame clones and lacks some. The sample yields approximately 220,000 clones, over 65% seen once. This sequence was found in a man younger than 35 in good health and CMV-seronegative. The sample comprised PBMCs. This chain uses TRBV19 with TRBJ1-3; D unclear. The CDR3 sequence is CASSIFHRPSGNTIYF. CDR3 sequence (DNA): TGTGCCAGTAGTATATTTCACAGACCCTCTGGAAACACCATATATTTT.